The rows below give T cell receptor beta chains drawn from one sample of a study of blood T cell repertoires in COVID-19. Libraries were prepared by immunoSEQ multiplex PCR; TCRdb keeps only in-frame clonotypes and omits some of them. The table lists 200,000 or so clones, approximately 88% of them singletons. Specimen: PBMCs or T cells enriched from blood (not recorded which). The receptor source for this set is a woman in her thirties who had been exposed to COVID-19. The CDR3 runs from the conserved cysteine through the conserved F or W. Each record gives: D gene, clone size, CDR3 length, J gene, V gene, CDR3 protein, CDR3 DNA. The D gene is left open where the match is weak. Only some rows state a clone size, as once, few, many or a class for expanded clones.

d_gene: TRBD2; abundance: once; len: 20; j_gene: TRBJ2-1; v_gene: TRBV2; CDR3aa: CASSHRDSNFLAGGPGEQFF; CDR3nt: TGTGCCAGCAGTCACCGGGACAGCAACTTCCTAGCGGGAGGGCCCGGGGAGCAGTTCTTC
d_gene: TRBD1; abundance: NA; len: 16; j_gene: TRBJ2-2; v_gene: TRBV7-6; CDR3aa: CASSLPGQTNTGELFF; CDR3nt: TGTGCCAGCAGCTTACCGGGACAGACGAACACCGGGGAGCTGTTTTTT
d_gene: TRBD2; abundance: NA; len: 14; j_gene: TRBJ2-1; v_gene: TRBV30; CDR3aa: CAWSGLRLANEQFF; CDR3nt: TGTGCCTGGTCGGGATTGAGACTAGCCAATGAGCAGTTCTTC
d_gene: NA; abundance: NA; len: 14; j_gene: TRBJ2-1; v_gene: TRBV7-8; CDR3aa: CASSRELSYNEQFF; CDR3nt: TGTGCCAGCAGTAGGGAGCTTTCCTACAATGAGCAGTTCTTC
d_gene: TRBD1; abundance: NA; len: 18; j_gene: TRBJ2-2; v_gene: TRBV4-2; CDR3aa: CASSQFGLGQTNTGELFF; CDR3nt: TGTGCCAGCAGCCAATTTGGGCTGGGACAGACGAACACCGGGGAGCTGTTTTTT
d_gene: NA; abundance: NA; len: 19; j_gene: TRBJ1-6; v_gene: TRBV5-3; CDR3aa: CARSPLGGNISSYNSPLHF; CDR3nt: TGTGCCAGAAGCCCATTAGGGGGTAACATTAGCTCCTATAATTCACCCCTCCACTTT
d_gene: TRBD2; abundance: NA; len: 16; j_gene: TRBJ2-3; v_gene: TRBV27; CDR3aa: CASSYRTSPRADTQYF; CDR3nt: TGTGCCAGCAGTTACCGGACTAGCCCCAGAGCAGATACGCAGTATTTT
d_gene: TRBD2; abundance: NA; len: 15; j_gene: TRBJ2-3; v_gene: TRBV29-1; CDR3aa: CSVIGTSGSGDTQYF; CDR3nt: TGCAGCGTTATCGGGACTAGCGGGAGTGGTGATACGCAGTATTTT
d_gene: NA; abundance: NA; len: 14; j_gene: TRBJ2-7; v_gene: TRBV6-5; CDR3aa: CASSYSGGADEQYF; CDR3nt: TGTGCCAGCAGTTACTCTGGGGGCGCCGACGAGCAGTACTTC
d_gene: NA; abundance: NA; len: 13; j_gene: TRBJ2-5; v_gene: TRBV12-3/TRBV12-4; CDR3aa: CASSFDAGETQYF; CDR3nt: TGTGCCAGCAGTTTTGACGCGGGGGAGACCCAGTACTTC
d_gene: NA; abundance: NA; len: 13; j_gene: TRBJ2-7; v_gene: TRBV6-5; CDR3aa: CASSYGLSYEQYF; CDR3nt: TGTGCCAGCAGTTACGGCCTCTCCTACGAGCAGTACTTC
d_gene: NA; abundance: NA; len: 14; j_gene: TRBJ1-4; v_gene: TRBV27; CDR3aa: CASSRSGSVEKLFF; CDR3nt: TGTGCCAGCAGCCGATCCGGGTCGGTCGAAAAACTGTTTTTT
d_gene: NA; abundance: NA; len: 13; j_gene: TRBJ1-2; v_gene: TRBV5-1; CDR3aa: CASSLASRSGYTF; CDR3nt: TGCGCCAGCAGCTTGGCCAGTAGGAGTGGCTACACCTTC